The TCR beta chain under discussion was sequenced for a study of tumor and adjacent non-tumor tissue in lung cancer (dated by TCRdb to the late 2010s). The study in broad terms: By cancer type, the cohort comprised 11 to 12 adenocarcinoma patients, a couple of squamous cell carcinoma patients and 1 small cell lung cancer patient. Ages among the 15 or so patients ranged from about 31 to 80 years, there were approximately ten men and 5 women, and disease was at TNM stage I to III. A total of fewer than 150 million productive TCRbeta reads were generated by sequencing, corresponding to an average of around 4 million reads per sample. Bulk TCRbeta repertoires were compared between lung tumor tissue and matched distant non-tumor lung tissue obtained from fewer than 18 lung cancer patients. For each patient, one tumor sample and one normal lung sample were taken, giving about 29 paired specimens that underwent TCRbeta CDR3 sequencing. Here is what the overall study found, with its caveats: Only roughly 15 patients were in the cohort, and the authors stated that larger samples and more detailed clinical data are needed. The top 100 clones made up a significantly larger cumulative share of the repertoire in normal lung than in tumor tissue. Tumor tissue showed significantly higher TCR diversity (inverse Simpson) than normal lung tissue, at roughly 390 vs 170 (P = 0.0075, Mann-Whitney U test). Peripheral blood was not sequenced, so blood TCRbeta repertoires were not examined in the lung cancer patients of the study. TCR diversity was significantly higher in younger patients, and higher tumor TCR diversity was associated with shorter overall and disease-free survival. Neither the sequencing platform nor unique molecular identifiers are named or mentioned anywhere in the methods.

RNA was isolated from bulk, unsorted tissue, and RNA quality was assessed with a NanoDrop ND-1000 and an Agilent 2100. Distant non-tumor tissue taken more than 3 cm from the tumor edge was used as the normal lung sample. Newly diagnosed lung cancer patients without prior chemotherapy who had been admitted for thoracic surgery in China between August and November 2014 were enrolled as donors. Patients with previous radiotherapy or chemotherapy, or with another concurrent cancer, were excluded from the study. Pieces of surgical tissue measuring about 1-2.1 cm3 were kept in RNAlater solution and held at -80 degrees C until needed. Preparation of the library involved multiplex PCR. The sample was run on an Illumina HiSeq 2500. Following protocols modified from ARM-PCR, the researchers constructed TCRbeta libraries through three rounds of nested PCR with primers (Table S4). Before sequencing, PCR products in the 200-500 bp range were cut out of the gel and cleaned up using the QIAquick gel extraction kit. In the paper's pipeline: Reads were cleaned with Trimmomatic, merged with FLASH into complete CDR3 sequences, and assigned to V(D)J germline segments with MiTCR. Clonal diversity was computed as the inverse Simpson's index with VDJtools. In-frame sequences lacking a premature stop codon were counted as productive reads. Using fastp at Q25 and MiXCR, TCRdb reprocessed the public reads and kept productive beta chains. Identical CDR3 proteins give one entry, which carries the most common genes and DNA. The V and J calls were determined by TCRdb, not by the authors. This sample is represented by tens of thousands of distinct CDR3 sequences; approximately 82% of them were singletons. The top ten constitute under 40% of the sample.

Per the germline V gene, SQVTM is the CDR1 and ANQGSEA is the CDR2. The CDR3 runs 13 amino acids, cysteine and phenylalanine included. The read is trimmed to its CDR3 DNA, 39 bases read in frame from base 1. Turning to this clonotype: This clone's antigen is unknown. No base quality values were provided; no much bigger clone lies one nucleotide off.

Sequencing was performed on distant non-tumor lung tissue. This sequence originates from a man aged 65 to 85 with non-small cell lung cancer. The chain couples TRBV29-1 to TRBJ1-2; the D gene lacks a confident call. The CDR3 protein is CIALQTGVYGYTF. The DNA is TGCATCGCTCTCCAGACGGGAGTCTATGGCTACACCTTC.